This TCR beta chain was recovered during a study of T cells in Graves' hyperthyroidism and ophthalmopathy. Findings and limits, study-wide: Most clonotypes expanded in the thyroid (above 0.001) were also present in blood.

Amplification of TCR beta CDR3 regions used RNA as the template. First-round RT-PCR with HTBI primers amplified the TCR CDR3 region. MiXCR was run by TCRdb on the multiplex PCR reads, yielding one entry per CDR3 protein. The repertoire holds a few hundred thousand distinct CDR3 sequences, about 43% seen once, with 19% in the top ten. Reasons for excluding patients were uncontrolled infection, other autoimmune disease, pregnancy or lactation. CDR1 MNHNY and CDR2 SVGAGI come from the germline V gene (reference sequence). Trimming removed 5 bases from V and 4 bases from J, with 14 bases in between. The CDR3 runs to 14 residues. About this clonotype: Its cognate antigen is unknown.

This sequence originates from an adult woman with Graves' disease, either hyperthyroidism or ophthalmopathy (not recorded which). The chain is built from TRBV6-6 and TRBJ1-2, with D possibly TRBD1 on 5 matching bases. Sequencing input: peripheral blood or thyroid tissue (not recorded which). DNA for the CDR3: TGTGCCAGCAGTCCAGACAGTCTGGTCTATGGCTACACCTTC. It specifies CASSPDSLVYGYTF.